This T cell receptor beta chain came from a study of shared clonotypes between healthy human individuals. There are a few counts of this clone. The CDR3 has 12 residues. Deletions cut 5 bases from V and 7 bases from J, with 9 bases between. Germline CDR1 reads SEHNR; CDR2 reads FQNEAQ (reference sequence). The data were produced by immunoSEQ multiplex PCR, yet TCRdb's version contains in-frame clones alone and is incomplete. The sample lists about 2.3 million clones; 85% to 95% were seen once. This receptor was obtained from a man between 18 and 29 years old in good health. Some clones in this sample may be carry-over from other donors' samples. The chain joins TRBV7-9 to TRBJ1-5; D call uncertain. The sample taken for sequencing was naive CD4+ T cells from PBMCs. Subset defined: CD45RA+ positively selected. This CDR3 is CASSAGGQPQHF. CDR3 nucleotide sequence: TGTGCCAGCAGCGCCGGTGGCCAGCCCCAGCATTTT.